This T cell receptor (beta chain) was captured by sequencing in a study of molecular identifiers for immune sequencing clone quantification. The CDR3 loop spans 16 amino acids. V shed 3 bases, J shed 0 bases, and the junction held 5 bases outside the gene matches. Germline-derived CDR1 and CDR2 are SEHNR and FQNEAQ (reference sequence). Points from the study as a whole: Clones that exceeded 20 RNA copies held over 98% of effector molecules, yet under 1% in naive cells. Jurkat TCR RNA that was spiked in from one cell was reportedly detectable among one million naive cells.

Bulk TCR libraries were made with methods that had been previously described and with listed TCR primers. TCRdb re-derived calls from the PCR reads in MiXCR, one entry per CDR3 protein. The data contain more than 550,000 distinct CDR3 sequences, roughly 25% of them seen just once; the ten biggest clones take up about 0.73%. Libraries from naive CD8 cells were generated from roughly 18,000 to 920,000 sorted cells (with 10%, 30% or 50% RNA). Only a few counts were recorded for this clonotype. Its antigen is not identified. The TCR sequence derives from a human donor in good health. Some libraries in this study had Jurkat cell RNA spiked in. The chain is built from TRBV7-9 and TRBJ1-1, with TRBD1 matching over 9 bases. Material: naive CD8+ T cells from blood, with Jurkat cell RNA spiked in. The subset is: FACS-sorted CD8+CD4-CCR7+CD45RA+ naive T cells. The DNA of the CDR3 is TGTGCCAGCAGCTTGGTTACAGGGGGCATGAACACTGAAGCTTTCTTT. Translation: CASSLVTGGMNTEAFF. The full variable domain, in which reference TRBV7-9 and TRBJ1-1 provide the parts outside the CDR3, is DTGVSQNPRHKITKRGQNVTFRCDPISEHNRLYWYRQTLGQGPEFLTYFQNEAQLEKSRLLSDRFSAERPKGSFSTLEIQRTEQGDSAMYLCASSLVTGGMNTEAFFGQGTRLTVV.